This T cell receptor (beta chain) was found in a study of shared clonotypes between healthy human individuals. Study conclusions and caveats: When naive CD4 clonotypes were compared across several donors, around 5% were shared.

Sequenced by immunoSEQ multiplex PCR; TCRdb stores in-frame clones only, minus some. This sample has over a million clones; about 80% occur once, and the top ten carry roughly 0.65%. The ends were cut back, 6 bases at V and 7 bases at J, with 18 bases in the middle. The CDR3 runs to 14 residues. The germline V gene has CDR1 MNHEY and CDR2 SVGAGI. Naive CD4+ cells were CD45RA-selected; the remaining cells were memory. Of note for this clone: Its specificity is unknown.

The sequence was obtained from a man in his late teens or twenties in good health. Some clones in this sample may be carry-over from other donors' samples. V is TRBV6-5 and J is TRBJ1-1, with TRBD1 as a possible D gene (5 bases). Sequences were obtained from memory CD4+ T cells from PBMCs. As to subset: CD45RA-negative fraction. CDR3 residues: CASRRADTEGEAFF. CDR3 DNA: TGTGCCAGCAGGCGAGCGGACACCGAGGGTGAAGCTTTCTTT.